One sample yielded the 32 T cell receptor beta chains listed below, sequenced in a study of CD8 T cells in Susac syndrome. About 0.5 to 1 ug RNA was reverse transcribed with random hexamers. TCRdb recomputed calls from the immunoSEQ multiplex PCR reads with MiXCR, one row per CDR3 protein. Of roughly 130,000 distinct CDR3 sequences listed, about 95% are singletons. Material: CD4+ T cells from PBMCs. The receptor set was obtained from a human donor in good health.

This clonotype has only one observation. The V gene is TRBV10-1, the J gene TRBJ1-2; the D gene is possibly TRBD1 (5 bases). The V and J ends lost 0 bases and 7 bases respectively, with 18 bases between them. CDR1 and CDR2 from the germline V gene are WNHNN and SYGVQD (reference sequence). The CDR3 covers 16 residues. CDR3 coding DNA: TGCGCCAGCAGTGAGTCGGCCGGGGCGAGGATCTCTGGCTACACCTTC. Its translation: CASSESAGARISGYTF.

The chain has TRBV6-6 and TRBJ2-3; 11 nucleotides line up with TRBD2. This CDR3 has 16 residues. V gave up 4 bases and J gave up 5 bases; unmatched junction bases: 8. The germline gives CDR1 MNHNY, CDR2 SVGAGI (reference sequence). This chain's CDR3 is CASSLGLAEGKDTQYF. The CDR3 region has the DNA TGTGCCAGCAGTTTGGGACTAGCGGAGGGGAAAGATACGCAGTATTTT.

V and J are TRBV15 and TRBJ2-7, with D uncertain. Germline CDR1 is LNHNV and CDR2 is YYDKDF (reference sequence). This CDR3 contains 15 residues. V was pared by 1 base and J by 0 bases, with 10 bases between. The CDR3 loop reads CATSRGVGASYEQYF. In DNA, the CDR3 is TGTGCCACCAGCAGAGGGGTCGGAGCCTCCTACGAGCAGTACTTC.

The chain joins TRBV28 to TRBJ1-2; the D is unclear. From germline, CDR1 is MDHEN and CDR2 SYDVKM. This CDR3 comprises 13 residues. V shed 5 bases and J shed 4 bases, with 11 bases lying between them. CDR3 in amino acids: CASSVRSGYGYTF. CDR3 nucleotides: TGTGCCAGCAGTGTCCGGTCGGGCTATGGCTACACCTTC.

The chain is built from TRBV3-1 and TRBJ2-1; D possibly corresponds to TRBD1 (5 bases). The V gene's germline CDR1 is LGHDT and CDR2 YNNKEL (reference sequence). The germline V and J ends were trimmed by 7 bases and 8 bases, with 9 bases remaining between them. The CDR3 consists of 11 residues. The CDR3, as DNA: TGTGCCAGCACCCAGGGCTATGAGCAGTTCTTC. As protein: CASTQGYEQFF.

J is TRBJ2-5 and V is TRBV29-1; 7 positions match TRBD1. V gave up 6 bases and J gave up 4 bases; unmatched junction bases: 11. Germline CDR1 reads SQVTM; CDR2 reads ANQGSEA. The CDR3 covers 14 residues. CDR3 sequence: CSVAVGTERETQYF. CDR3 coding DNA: TGCAGCGTGGCGGTCGGGACAGAGCGAGAGACCCAGTACTTC.

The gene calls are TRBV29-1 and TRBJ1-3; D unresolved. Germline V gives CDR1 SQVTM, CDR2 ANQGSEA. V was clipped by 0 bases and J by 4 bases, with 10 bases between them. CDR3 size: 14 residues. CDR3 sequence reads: CSVEDRGMGNTIYF. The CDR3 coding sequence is TGCAGCGTTGAAGACCGAGGGATGGGAAACACCATATATTTT.

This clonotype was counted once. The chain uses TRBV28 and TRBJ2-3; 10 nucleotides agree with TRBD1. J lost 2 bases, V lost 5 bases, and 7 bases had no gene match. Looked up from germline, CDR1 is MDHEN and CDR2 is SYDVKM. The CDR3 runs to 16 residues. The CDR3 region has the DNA TGTGCCAGCAGTATATCCGGGACAGGGGACACAGATACGCAGTATTTT. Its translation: CASSISGTGDTDTQYF. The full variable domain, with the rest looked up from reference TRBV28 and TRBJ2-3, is DVKVTQSSRYLVKRTGEKVFLECVQDMDHENMFWYRQDPGLGLRLIYFSYDVKMKEKGDIPEGYSVSREKKERFSLILESASTNQTSMYLCASSISGTGDTDTQYFGPGTRLTVL.

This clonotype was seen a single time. The CDR3 nucleotides are TGCAGCGCTAGCGGAACTGACTACAATGAGCAGTTCTTC. It specifies CSASGTDYNEQFF. The rearrangement uses TRBV29-1 and TRBJ2-1; 7 nucleotides agree with TRBD2. The V segment lost 7 bases and the J segment 3 bases; nucleotides outside the gene matches: 6. Germline CDR1 is SQVTM and CDR2 is ANQGSEA. The CDR3 is made up of 13 amino acids.

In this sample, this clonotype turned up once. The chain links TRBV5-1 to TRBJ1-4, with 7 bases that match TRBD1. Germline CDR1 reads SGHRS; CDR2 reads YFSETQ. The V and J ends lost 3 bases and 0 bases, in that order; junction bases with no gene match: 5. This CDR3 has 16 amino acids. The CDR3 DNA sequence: TGCGCCAGCAGCTCCTCAGGGACAGCAACTAATGAAAAACTGTTTTTT. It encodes CASSSSGTATNEKLFF.

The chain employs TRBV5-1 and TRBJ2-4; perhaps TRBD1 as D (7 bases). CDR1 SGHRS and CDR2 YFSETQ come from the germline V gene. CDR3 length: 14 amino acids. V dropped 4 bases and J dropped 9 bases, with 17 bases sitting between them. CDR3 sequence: CASSPPQGGGIQYF. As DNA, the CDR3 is TGCGCCAGCAGCCCCCCCCAGGGGGGTGGCATTCAGTACTTC.

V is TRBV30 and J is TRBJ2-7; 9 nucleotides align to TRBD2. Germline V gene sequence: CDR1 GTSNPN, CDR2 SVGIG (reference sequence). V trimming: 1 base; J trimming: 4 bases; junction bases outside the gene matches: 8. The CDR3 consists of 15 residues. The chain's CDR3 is CAWSGTPSGNYEQYF. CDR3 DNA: TGTGCCTGGAGTGGAACGCCTAGCGGGAATTACGAGCAGTACTTC.

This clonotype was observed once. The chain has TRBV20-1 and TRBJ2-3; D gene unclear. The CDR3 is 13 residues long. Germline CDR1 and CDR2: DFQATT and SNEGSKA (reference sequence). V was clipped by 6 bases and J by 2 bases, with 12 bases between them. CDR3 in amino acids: CSADDSYTDTQYF. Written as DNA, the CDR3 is TGCAGTGCCGACGACTCATACACAGATACGCAGTATTTT.

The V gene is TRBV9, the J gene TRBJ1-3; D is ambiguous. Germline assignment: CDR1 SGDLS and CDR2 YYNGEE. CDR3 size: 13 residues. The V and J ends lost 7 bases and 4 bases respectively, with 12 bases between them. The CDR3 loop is CASSAPYGNTIYF. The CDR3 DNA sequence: TGTGCCAGCTCGGCCCCGTACGGAAACACCATATATTTT.

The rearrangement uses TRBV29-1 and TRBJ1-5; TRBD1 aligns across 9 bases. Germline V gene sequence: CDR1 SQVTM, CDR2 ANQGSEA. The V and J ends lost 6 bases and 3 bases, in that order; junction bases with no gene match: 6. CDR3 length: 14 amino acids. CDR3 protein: CSVWTGDFNQPQHF. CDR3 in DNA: TGCAGCGTGTGGACAGGGGACTTCAATCAGCCCCAGCATTTT. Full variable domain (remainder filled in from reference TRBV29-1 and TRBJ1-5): SAVISQKPSRDICQRGTSLTIQCQVDSQVTMMFWYRQQPGQSLTLIATANQGSEATYESGFVIDKFPISRPNLTFSTLTVSNMSPEDSSIYLCSVWTGDFNQPQHFGDGTRLSIL.

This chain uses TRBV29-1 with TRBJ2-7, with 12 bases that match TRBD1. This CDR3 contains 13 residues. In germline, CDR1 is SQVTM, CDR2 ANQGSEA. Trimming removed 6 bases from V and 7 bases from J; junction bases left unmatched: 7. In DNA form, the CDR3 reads TGCAGCGTAGGGACAGGGGGCGCGGGGGAGCAGTACTTC. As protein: CSVGTGGAGEQYF.

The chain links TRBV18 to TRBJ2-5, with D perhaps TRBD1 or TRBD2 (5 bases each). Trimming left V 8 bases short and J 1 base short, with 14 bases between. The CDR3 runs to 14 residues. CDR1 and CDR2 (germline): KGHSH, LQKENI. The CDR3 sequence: CASSPRGAQETQYF. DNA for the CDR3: TGTGCCAGCAGCCCCCGAGGGGCCCAAGAGACCCAGTACTTC.

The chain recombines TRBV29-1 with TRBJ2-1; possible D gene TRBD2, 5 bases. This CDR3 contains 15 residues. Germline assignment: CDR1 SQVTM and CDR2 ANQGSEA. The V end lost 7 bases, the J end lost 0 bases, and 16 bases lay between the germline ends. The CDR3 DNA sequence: TGCAGCGCTGGACTCAAGCGGCCCTCCTACAATGAGCAGTTCTTC. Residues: CSAGLKRPSYNEQFF.

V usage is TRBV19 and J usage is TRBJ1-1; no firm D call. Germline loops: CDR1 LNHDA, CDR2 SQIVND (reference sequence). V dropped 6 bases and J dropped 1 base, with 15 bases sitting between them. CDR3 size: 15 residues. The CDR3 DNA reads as TGTGCCAGTAGCCCCCTGATCCGGGGGAACACTGAAGCTTTCTTT. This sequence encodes CASSPLIRGNTEAFF.

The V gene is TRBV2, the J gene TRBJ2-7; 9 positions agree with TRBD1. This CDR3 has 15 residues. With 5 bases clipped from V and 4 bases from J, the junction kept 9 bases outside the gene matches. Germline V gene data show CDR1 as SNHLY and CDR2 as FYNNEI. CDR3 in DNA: TGTGCCAGCAGTTACGCCGGGACAGGGCGGTACGAGCAGTACTTC. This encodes CASSYAGTGRYEQYF.

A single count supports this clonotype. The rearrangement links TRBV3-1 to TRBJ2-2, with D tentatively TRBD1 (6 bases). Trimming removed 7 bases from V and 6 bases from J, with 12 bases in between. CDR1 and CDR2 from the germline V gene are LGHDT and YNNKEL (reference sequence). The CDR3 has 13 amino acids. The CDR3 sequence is CASNLNRAGELFF. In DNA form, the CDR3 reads TGTGCCAGCAACCTAAACAGGGCCGGGGAGCTGTTTTTT.

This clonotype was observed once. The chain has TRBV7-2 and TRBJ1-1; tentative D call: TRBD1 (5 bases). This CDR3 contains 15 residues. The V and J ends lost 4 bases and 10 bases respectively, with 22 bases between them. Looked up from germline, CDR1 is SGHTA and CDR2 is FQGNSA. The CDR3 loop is CASSSLPGPLTPAFF. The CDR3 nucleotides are TGTGCCAGCAGCTCACTTCCGGGACCCTTAACCCCAGCTTTCTTT.

The CDR3 DNA reads TGTGCCTGGAGTCTGGGAATTAACTATGGCTACACCTTC. Translation gives CAWSLGINYGYTF. The rearrangement links TRBV30 to TRBJ1-2; no clear D. In germline, CDR1 is GTSNPN, CDR2 SVGIG (reference sequence). The CDR3 has 13 residues. V was shortened by 2 bases and J by 1 base, with 8 bases between the two germline ends.

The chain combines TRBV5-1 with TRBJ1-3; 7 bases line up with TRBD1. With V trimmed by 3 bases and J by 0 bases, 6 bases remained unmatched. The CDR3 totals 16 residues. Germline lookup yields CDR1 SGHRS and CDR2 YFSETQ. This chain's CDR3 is CASSSEGALSGNTIYF. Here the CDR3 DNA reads TGCGCCAGCAGCTCTGAGGGGGCTCTCTCTGGAAACACCATATATTTT.

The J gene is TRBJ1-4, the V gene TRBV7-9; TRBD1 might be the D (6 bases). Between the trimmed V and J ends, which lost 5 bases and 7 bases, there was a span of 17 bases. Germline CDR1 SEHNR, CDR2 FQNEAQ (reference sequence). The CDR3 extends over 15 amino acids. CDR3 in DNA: TGTGCCAGCAGCCTAGAGACCGGGACAACTGAAAAACTGTTTTTT. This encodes CASSLETGTTEKLFF.

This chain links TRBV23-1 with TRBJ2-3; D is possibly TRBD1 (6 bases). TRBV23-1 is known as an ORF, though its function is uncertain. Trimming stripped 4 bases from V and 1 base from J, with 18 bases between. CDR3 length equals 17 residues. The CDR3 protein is CASSPAQGRVGTDTQYF. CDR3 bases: TGCGCCAGCAGTCCGGCCCAGGGGAGAGTTGGCACAGATACGCAGTATTTT.

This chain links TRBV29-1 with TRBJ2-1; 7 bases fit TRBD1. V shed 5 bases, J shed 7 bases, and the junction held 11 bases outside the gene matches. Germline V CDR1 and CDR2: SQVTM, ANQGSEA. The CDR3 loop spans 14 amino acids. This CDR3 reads CSVRALTGINEQFF. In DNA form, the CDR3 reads TGCAGCGTTAGGGCTTTGACAGGGATAAATGAGCAGTTCTTC.

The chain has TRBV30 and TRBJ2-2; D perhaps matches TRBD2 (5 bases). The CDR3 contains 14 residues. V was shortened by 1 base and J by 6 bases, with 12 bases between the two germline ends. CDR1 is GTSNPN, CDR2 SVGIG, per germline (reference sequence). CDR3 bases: TGTGCCTGGAGTGCCGGACTGGAACCCGGGGAGCTGTTTTTT. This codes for CAWSAGLEPGELFF.

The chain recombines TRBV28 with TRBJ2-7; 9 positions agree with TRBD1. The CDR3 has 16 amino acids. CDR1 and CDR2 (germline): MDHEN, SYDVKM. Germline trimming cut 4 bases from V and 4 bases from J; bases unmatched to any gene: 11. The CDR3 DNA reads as TGTGCCAGCAGTTCATTATCGGGACAGGGTTTTTACGAGCAGTACTTC. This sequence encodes CASSSLSGQGFYEQYF.

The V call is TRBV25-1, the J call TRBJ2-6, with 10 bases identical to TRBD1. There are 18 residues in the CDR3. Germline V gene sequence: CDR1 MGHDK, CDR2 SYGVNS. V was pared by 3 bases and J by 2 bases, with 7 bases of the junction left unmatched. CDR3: CASSERDRGLPGANVLTF. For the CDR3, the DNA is TGTGCCAGCAGTGAGCGTGACAGGGGGCTCCCTGGGGCCAACGTCCTGACTTTC. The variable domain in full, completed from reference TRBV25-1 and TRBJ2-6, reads EADIYQTPRYLVIGTGKKITLECSQTMGHDKMYWYQQDPGMELHLIHYSYGVNSTEKGDLSSESTVSRIRTEHFPLTLESARPSHTSQYLCASSERDRGLPGANVLTFGAGSRLTVL.

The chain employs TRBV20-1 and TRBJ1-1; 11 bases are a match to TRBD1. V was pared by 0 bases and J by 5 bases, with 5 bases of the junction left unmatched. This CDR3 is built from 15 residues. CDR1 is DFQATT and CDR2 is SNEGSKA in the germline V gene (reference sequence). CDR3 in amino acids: CSARDWDRGGTEAFF. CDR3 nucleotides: TGCAGTGCTAGAGACTGGGACAGGGGGGGAACTGAAGCTTTCTTT.

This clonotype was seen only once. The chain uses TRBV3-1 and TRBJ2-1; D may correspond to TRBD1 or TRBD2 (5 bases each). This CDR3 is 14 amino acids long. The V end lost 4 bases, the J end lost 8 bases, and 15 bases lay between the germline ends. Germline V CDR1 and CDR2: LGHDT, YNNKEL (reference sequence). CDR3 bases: TGTGCCAGCAGCCTAAGAGGGGTTGTCGATGAGCAGTTCTTC. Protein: CASSLRGVVDEQFF.